The 26 T cell receptor beta chains below were found in one sample sequenced in a study of regulatory T cells in long-lasting Graves disease. Investigators prepared the TCR beta libraries by applying iRepertoire HTBI primers and Arm-PCR of CDR3 regions. TCRdb reprocessed the multiplex PCR reads with MiXCR, giving one entry per CDR3 protein. The table has roughly 500,000 distinct CDR3 sequences, roughly 13% seen once. Specified time point: newly diagnosed GD, antithyroid drugs for less than 3 months. Making the TCR library involved RNA that had been extracted from PBMCs. These same data were also listed under a study on T cells in Graves' hyperthyroidism and ophthalmopathy.

The source material was peripheral blood mononuclear cells (PBMCs), sampled at new diagnosis, from a patient treated with antithyroid drugs. These receptors all stem from a man aged 25 to 45 with Graves disease.

This clonotype was counted only a few times. The rearrangement joins TRBV12-3 or TRBV12-4 to TRBJ1-1; perhaps TRBD1 as D (5 bases). The V gene lost 2 bases and the J gene lost 10 bases, with 14 bases spanning the gap. This CDR3 has 13 amino acids. The CDR3: CASSLRGQGGAFF. The CDR3 DNA is TGTGCCAGCAGTTTAAGGGGTCAAGGAGGAGCTTTCTTT.

This clonotype was seen at least ten times. This chain joins TRBV27 and TRBJ2-3; 10 bases agree with TRBD2. The length of the CDR3 is 18 residues. Trimming cost V 3 bases and J 7 bases; bases outside gene matches: 16. Germline assignment: CDR1 MNHEY and CDR2 SMNVEV (reference sequence). CDR3 DNA sequence: TGTGCCAGCAGTTTTTCTAGCGGGAGAAGGCGATTTCGGAATACGCAGTATTTT. Protein sequence: CASSFSSGRRRFRNTQYF.

The chain uses TRBV7-9 and TRBJ1-4; D not resolved. The V gene's germline CDR1 is SEHNR and CDR2 FQNEAQ (reference sequence). This CDR3 contains 13 residues. The germline V and J ends were trimmed by 1 base and 10 bases, with 10 bases remaining between them. DNA of the CDR3: TGTGCCAGCAGCTTAGAAACAACCGGAAAACTGTTTTTT. This encodes CASSLETTGKLFF.

This clonotype was counted many times. The CDR3 loop is CSARDTGTPWETQYF. The CDR3, as DNA: TGCAGTGCTAGAGACACCGGGACCCCGTGGGAGACCCAGTACTTC. This sequence joins TRBV20-1 and TRBJ2-5; either TRBD1 or TRBD2 may fit D (5 bases each). The germline V gene encodes CDR1 DFQATT and CDR2 SNEGSKA (reference sequence). With 0 bases removed from V and 5 bases from J, the gap between germline ends came to 16 bases. The CDR3 covers 15 residues.

To note about this clonotype: The likely explanation is a read error, given a far larger clone one base away. V usage is TRBV11-1 and J usage is TRBJ2-5; D may be TRBD1 or TRBD2 (5 bases each). This CDR3 contains 13 residues. Germline V lookup: CDR1 SGHAT, CDR2 FQDESV (reference sequence). The germline V and J ends were trimmed by 5 bases and 11 bases, with 18 bases remaining between them. CDR3 DNA sequence: TGTGCCAGCAGCCGGGGCCGCGTAAATGAGCAGTACTTC. Translating gives CASSRGRVNEQYF.

Ten or more counts support this clonotype. The chain joins TRBV27 to TRBJ2-7; 11 bases agree with TRBD2. Looked up from germline, CDR1 is MNHEY and CDR2 is SMNVEV (reference sequence). Losses at the gene ends were 1 base for V and 5 bases for J; bases not matched to a gene: 10. This CDR3 has 17 amino acids. The CDR3 spells CASSLFRPSGRSDEQYF. In DNA, the CDR3 is TGTGCCAGCAGTTTATTTCGCCCTAGCGGGAGGTCTGACGAGCAGTACTTC.

This clonotype was seen at least ten times. The rearrangement links TRBV28 to TRBJ2-7, with D perhaps assigned TRBD1 or TRBD2 (5 bases each). With 8 bases removed from V and 0 bases from J, the gap between germline ends came to 17 bases. Germline CDR1 is MDHEN and CDR2 is SYDVKM. The CDR3 length is 15 residues. The CDR3 nucleotides read TGTGCCAGCCAGTCCGGGACGGGGAGCTCCTACGAGCAGTACTTC. Translation: CASQSGTGSSYEQYF.

This clonotype showed up many times. This chain connects TRBV7-9 to TRBJ2-1; D perhaps matches TRBD1 (6 bases). The CDR3 loop spans 14 amino acids. The V end lost 6 bases, the J end lost 7 bases, and 16 bases lay between the germline ends. Germline lookup yields CDR1 SEHNR and CDR2 FQNEAQ (reference sequence). In DNA form, the CDR3 reads TGTGCCAGCAGTCGTTATGAAAGGGGGAATGAGCAGTTCTTC. Translation gives CASSRYERGNEQFF. The full variable domain, with the rest looked up from reference TRBV7-9 and TRBJ2-1, is DTGVSQNPRHKITKRGQNVTFRCDPISEHNRLYWYRQTLGQGPEFLTYFQNEAQLEKSRLLSDRFSAERPKGSFSTLEIQRTEQGDSAMYLCASSRYERGNEQFFGPGTRLTVL.

This clonotype has a count of ten or more. The chain combines TRBV18 with TRBJ2-1; D perhaps matches TRBD2 (5 bases). Germline CDR1 KGHSH, CDR2 LQKENI. V was clipped by 6 bases and J by 8 bases, with 14 bases between them. This CDR3 region has 13 residues. The CDR3, as DNA: TGTGCCAGCTCGGAGGCATCCAGGCATGAGCAGTTCTTC. It translates to CASSEASRHEQFF.

This clonotype occurred many times. The chain joins TRBV7-3 to TRBJ2-7; possibly TRBD1 for D (5 bases). Germline V gives CDR1 SGHTA, CDR2 FQGTGA. This CDR3 contains 16 residues. The V end lost 5 bases, the J end lost 4 bases, and 21 bases lay between the germline ends. DNA of the CDR3: TGTGCCAGCAGCCCATGGGAAGGGCAGGGAACGTACGAGCAGTACTTC. This translates into CASSPWEGQGTYEQYF.

The sample holds many counts of this clonotype. V and J are TRBV30 and TRBJ2-1; the D is unclear. Per the germline V gene, CDR1 is GTSNPN and CDR2 is SVGIG (reference sequence). The CDR3 runs to 10 residues. V lost 0 bases, J lost 9 bases, and 3 bases lay in between. In nucleotides, the CDR3 is TGTGCCTGGAGTGTTGGTGAGCAGTTCTTC. Protein: CAWSVGEQFF.

This clonotype was detected many times. The V call is TRBV20-1, the J call TRBJ2-7; D may be TRBD1 or TRBD2 (6 bases each). With 5 bases removed from V and 0 bases from J, the gap between germline ends came to 14 bases. Germline CDR1 reads DFQATT; CDR2 reads SNEGSKA (reference sequence). The CDR3 runs 14 residues. The CDR3 region has the DNA TGCAGTGCTTCCCCGGGGGCCTTCTCCTACGAGCAGTACTTC. It codes for CSASPGAFSYEQYF.

Comment on this clonotype: A much larger clone sits a single nucleotide away, making a read error possible. The V and J genes are TRBV25-1 and TRBJ2-7, with D possibly TRBD1 on 5 matching bases. CDR1 and CDR2 from the germline V gene are MGHDK and SYGVNS. The CDR3 has 14 amino acids. V shed 4 bases and J shed 1 base, with 11 bases lying between them. CDR3 nucleotide sequence: TGTGCCAGCAGTGGGGGCAGGGATTCCTACGAGCAGTACTTC. Encoded protein: CASSGGRDSYEQYF.

This clonotype was recorded at least ten times. The chain uses TRBV2 and TRBJ2-7; 9 nucleotides agree with TRBD1. The CDR3 is 15 residues long. Germline V gene sequence: CDR1 SNHLY, CDR2 FYNNEI. V shed 2 bases and J 5 bases; nucleotides not matched to a gene: 7. The CDR3 is CASSERDRELDEQYF. The CDR3 DNA is TGTGCCAGCAGTGAACGGGACAGGGAATTAGACGAGCAGTACTTC.

At least ten counts were recorded for this clonotype. The junction shows a germline mismatch at one end, possibly a read error. This chain links TRBV24-1 with TRBJ2-1; 9 bases align to TRBD2. The CDR3 is 17 residues long. CDR1 and CDR2 from the germline V gene are KGHDR and SFDVKD. CDR3 region: CATSDEYAGGGPNVQFF. As DNA, the CDR3 is TGTGCCACCAGTGATGAATACGCGGGAGGGGGCCCCAATGTGCAGTTCTTC.

This clonotype occurred many times. This chain joins TRBV18 and TRBJ2-2; D is unclear. Deletions cut 2 bases from V and 4 bases from J, with 5 bases between. The germline CDR1 and CDR2 sequences are KGHSH and LQKENI. The CDR3 has 13 amino acids. CDR3 in DNA: TGTGCCAGCTCACCAGGAGCCACCGGGGAGCTGTTTTTT. Translated, it gives CASSPGATGELFF.

This clonotype was counted between two and nine times. The chain employs TRBV5-1 and TRBJ2-2; 7 positions match TRBD1. Trimming at V came to 1 base and at J to 5 bases, leaving 5 bases not matched to a gene. Germline V gene data show CDR1 as SGHRS and CDR2 as YFSETQ. This CDR3 comprises 15 residues. CDR3 nucleotide sequence: TGCGCCAGCAGCTTGACAGGGGTGGAGACCGGGGAGCTGTTTTTT. Translated: CASSLTGVETGELFF.

This clonotype has ten or more counts. Here the CDR3 DNA reads TGTGCCACCAGTGATCCGGGGTACAATGAGCAGTTCTTC. Its translation is CATSDPGYNEQFF. The chain joins TRBV24-1 to TRBJ2-1; D might be TRBD2 (5 bases). Germline CDR1 is KGHDR and CDR2 is SFDVKD. This CDR3 is built from 13 residues. Trimming removed 3 bases at V and 4 bases at J, with 6 bases between.

This clonotype was found many times. The chain joins TRBV27 to TRBJ2-7; the D is unclear. The V and J ends lost 5 bases and 6 bases respectively, with 11 bases between them. The CDR3 is 12 amino acids. Germline CDR1 and CDR2: MNHEY and SMNVEV (reference sequence). CDR3 sequence: CASSPRPREQYF. DNA of the CDR3: TGTGCCAGCAGTCCCCGTCCCCGCGAGCAGTACTTC.

This clonotype was detected many times. The chain links TRBV2 to TRBJ2-6; D unclear. Trimming took off 7 bases at V and 2 bases at J, with 9 bases between the two ends. This CDR3 is 14 amino acids long. The germline CDR1 and CDR2 sequences are SNHLY and FYNNEI. CDR3 region: CASKDGTGANVLTF. CDR3 sequence (DNA): TGTGCCAGCAAGGACGGAACTGGGGCCAACGTCCTGACTTTC.

The table lists this clonotype with a few counts. The CDR3 reads CASSERPIGDTQYF. As DNA, the CDR3 is TGTGCCAGCAGCGAGCGACCAATTGGGGATACGCAGTATTTT. This chain connects TRBV9 to TRBJ2-3; no firm D call. CDR1 is SGDLS and CDR2 is YYNGEE in the germline V gene. This CDR3 is built from 14 residues. Trimming cost V 3 bases and J 6 bases, with 14 bases left between them.

This clonotype was seen ten or more times. The chain combines TRBV20-1 with TRBJ1-4, with TRBD1 as a possible D gene (5 bases). The CDR3 has 14 residues. CDR1 is DFQATT, CDR2 SNEGSKA, per germline (reference sequence). Trimming removed 0 bases at V and 10 bases at J, with 15 bases between. CDR3 sequence: CSARDPGMGGKLFF. CDR3 DNA: TGCAGTGCTAGAGATCCTGGCATGGGGGGAAAACTGTTTTTT.

The sample holds one count of this clonotype. A read error may be the cause here, since a much bigger clone is one base away. The chain couples TRBV10-3 to TRBJ2-1, with TRBD2 matching 7 bases. This CDR3 is 14 amino acids long. The V gene's germline CDR1 is ENHRY and CDR2 SYGVKD. The CDR3 region is CTISRAGLYNEQFF. In nucleotides, the CDR3 is TGTACCATCAGTCGAGCGGGACTCTACAATGAGCAGTTCTTC.

The genes are TRBV24-1 and TRBJ2-2; D is unclear. The CDR3 length is 11 residues. V dropped 12 bases and J dropped 6 bases, with 10 bases sitting between them. Germline V gene lookup returns CDR1 KGHDR and CDR2 SFDVKD. This CDR3 is CASALSGELFF. The CDR3 DNA follows: TGTGCCTCCGCCCTGTCCGGGGAGCTGTTTTTT.

This clonotype occurred a few times. This chain uses TRBV3-1 with TRBJ2-7; 7 bases align to TRBD2. In germline, CDR1 is LGHDT, CDR2 YNNKEL (reference sequence). The CDR3 sequence is 15 residues long. The V gene end was trimmed by 1 base and the J gene end by 5 bases; junction bases not matched to a gene: 8. The CDR3 here is CASSQAWRESNEQYF. CDR3 sequence (DNA): TGTGCCAGCAGCCAAGCCTGGCGGGAGTCCAACGAGCAGTACTTC.

This clonotype was observed a handful of times. The chain carries TRBV9 and TRBJ1-6; 8 bases fit TRBD1. The germline gives CDR1 SGDLS, CDR2 YYNGEE. Trimming took 3 bases from V and 10 from J; bases not matched to a gene: 6. The CDR3 spans 14 residues. The CDR3 DNA reads as TGTGCCAGCAGCGGCGGACAGGGCCCCTCACCCCTCCACTTT. Translation: CASSGGQGPSPLHF.